This TCR beta chain was observed in a study of CD8 T cells in ankylosing spondylitis. Study-level findings and limits: Disease-linked clones reportedly showed significant enrichment in matched ankylosing spondylitis synovial fluid. For ankylosing spondylitis blood, a TCR beta motif of 8 or 9 highly homologous variants appeared characteristic. Disease-linked clones bore a CD8+ phenotype and were relatively rare in peripheral blood.

The CDR3 totals 15 residues. The J segment lost 2 bases and the V segment lost 5 bases, leaving 9 bases of the junction unmatched. Germline V CDR1 and CDR2: SGHRS, YFSETQ. This clonotype came up many times. The antigen is unknown. Quantitative 5'-RACE with molecular barcodes generated TCR beta libraries. TCRdb itself ran the 5' RACE reads through MiXCR, one entry per CDR3 protein. The sample carries 150,000 to 200,000 distinct CDR3 sequences, 11% recorded once. Sequenced input: blood, either unsorted or a sorted T cell fraction (not recorded which). The clonotype originates from a male donor with ankylosing spondylitis or in good health (not recorded which). This rearrangement joins TRBV5-1 to TRBJ2-7, with TRBD1 matching over 8 bases. The CDR3 nucleotides are TGCGCCAGCAGGGGACAGGAGGCGCCGCCCTACGAGCAGTACTTC. Its protein is CASRGQEAPPYEQYF.